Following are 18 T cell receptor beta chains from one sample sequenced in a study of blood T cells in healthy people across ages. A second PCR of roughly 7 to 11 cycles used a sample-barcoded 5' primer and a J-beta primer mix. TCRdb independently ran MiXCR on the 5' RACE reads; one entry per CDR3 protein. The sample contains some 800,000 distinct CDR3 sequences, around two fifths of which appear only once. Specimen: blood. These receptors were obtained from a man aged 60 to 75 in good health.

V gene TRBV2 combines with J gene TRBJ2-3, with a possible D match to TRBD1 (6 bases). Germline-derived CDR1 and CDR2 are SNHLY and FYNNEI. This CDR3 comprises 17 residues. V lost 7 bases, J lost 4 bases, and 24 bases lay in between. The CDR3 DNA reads TGTGCCAGCATAGGGTCATGGACAGTCCCTATTGCAGATACGCAGTATTTT. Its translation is CASIGSWTVPIADTQYF.

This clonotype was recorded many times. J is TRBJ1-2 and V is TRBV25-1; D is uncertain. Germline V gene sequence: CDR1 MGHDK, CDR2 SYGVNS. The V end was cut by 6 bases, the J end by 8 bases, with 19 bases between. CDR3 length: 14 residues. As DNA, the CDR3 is TGTGCCAGCAGCCAGGACCGCCTCGAGGAAGGCTACACCTTC. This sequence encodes CASSQDRLEEGYTF.

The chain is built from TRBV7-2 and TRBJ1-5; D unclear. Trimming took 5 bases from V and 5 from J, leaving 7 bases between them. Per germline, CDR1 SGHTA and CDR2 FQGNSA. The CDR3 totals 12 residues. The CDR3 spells CASSNPDQPQHF. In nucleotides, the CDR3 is TGTGCCAGCAGCAATCCGGATCAGCCCCAGCATTTT.

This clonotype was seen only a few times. The CDR3 loop reads CASSEARSMGRSEQYF. DNA of the CDR3: TGTGCCAGCAGTGAAGCGCGATCCATGGGCCGTTCCGAGCAGTACTTC. The chain carries TRBV6-1 and TRBJ2-4; D is undetermined. The last part of the DNA fits TRBJ2-7 better; the J call may be wrong. The CDR3 is made up of 16 amino acids. CDR1 is MNHNS, CDR2 SASEGT, per germline.

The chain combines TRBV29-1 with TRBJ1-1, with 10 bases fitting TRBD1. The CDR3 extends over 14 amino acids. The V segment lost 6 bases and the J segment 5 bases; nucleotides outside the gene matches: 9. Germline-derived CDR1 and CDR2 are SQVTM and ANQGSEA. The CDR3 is CSVARDRGLTEAFF. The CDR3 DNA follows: TGCAGCGTAGCCCGGGACAGGGGATTAACTGAAGCTTTCTTT.

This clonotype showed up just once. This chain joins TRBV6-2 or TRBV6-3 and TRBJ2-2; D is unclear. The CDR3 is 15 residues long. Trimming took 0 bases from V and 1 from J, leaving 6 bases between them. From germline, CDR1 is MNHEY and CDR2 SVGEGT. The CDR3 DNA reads TGTGCCAGCAGTTACTCGGCACAGAACACCGGGGAGCTGTTTTTT. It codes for CASSYSAQNTGELFF.

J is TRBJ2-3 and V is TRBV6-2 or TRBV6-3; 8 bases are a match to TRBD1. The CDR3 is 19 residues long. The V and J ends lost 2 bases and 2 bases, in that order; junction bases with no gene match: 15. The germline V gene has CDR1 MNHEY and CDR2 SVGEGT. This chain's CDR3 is CASSYPLIDGTGDTDTQYF. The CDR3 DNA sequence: TGTGCCAGCAGTTACCCCCTGATCGACGGGACAGGCGACACAGATACGCAGTATTTT.

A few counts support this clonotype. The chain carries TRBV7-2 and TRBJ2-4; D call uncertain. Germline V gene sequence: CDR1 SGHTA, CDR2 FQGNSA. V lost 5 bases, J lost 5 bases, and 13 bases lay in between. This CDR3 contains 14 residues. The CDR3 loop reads CASSLILTQNIQYF. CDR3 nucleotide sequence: TGTGCCAGCAGCCTTATCCTGACACAAAACATTCAGTACTTC. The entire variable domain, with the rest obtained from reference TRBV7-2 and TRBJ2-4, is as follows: GAGVSQSPSNKVTEKGKDVELRCDPISGHTALYWYRQSLGQGLEFLIYFQGNSAPDKSGLPSDRFSAERTGGSVSTLTIQRTQQEDSAVYLCASSLILTQNIQYFGAGTRLSVL.

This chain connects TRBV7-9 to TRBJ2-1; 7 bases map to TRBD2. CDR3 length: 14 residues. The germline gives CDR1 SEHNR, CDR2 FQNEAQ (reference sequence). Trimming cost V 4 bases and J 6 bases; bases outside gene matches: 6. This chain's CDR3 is CASSWTRFGNEQFF. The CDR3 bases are TGTGCCAGCAGCTGGACTAGATTCGGCAATGAGCAGTTCTTC.

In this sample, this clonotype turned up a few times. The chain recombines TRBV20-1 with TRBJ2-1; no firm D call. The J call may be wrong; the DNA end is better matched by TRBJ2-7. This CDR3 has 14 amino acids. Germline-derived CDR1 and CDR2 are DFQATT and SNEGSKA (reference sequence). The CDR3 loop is CSARALKTYNEQYF. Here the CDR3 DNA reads TGCAGTGCTAGGGCCCTTAAAACCTACAATGAGCAGTACTTC.

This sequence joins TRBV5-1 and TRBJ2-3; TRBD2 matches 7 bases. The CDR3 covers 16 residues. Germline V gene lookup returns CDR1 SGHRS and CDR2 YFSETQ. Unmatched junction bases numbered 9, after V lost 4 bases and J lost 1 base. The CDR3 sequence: CASSDPSGAGTDTQYF. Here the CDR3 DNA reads TGCGCCAGCAGCGATCCGAGCGGGGCAGGCACAGATACGCAGTATTTT.

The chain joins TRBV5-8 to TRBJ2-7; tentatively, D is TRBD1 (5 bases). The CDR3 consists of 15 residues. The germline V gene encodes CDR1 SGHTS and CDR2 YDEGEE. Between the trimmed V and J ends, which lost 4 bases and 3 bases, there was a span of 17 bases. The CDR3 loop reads CASSQAFSGLYEQYF. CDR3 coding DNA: TGTGCCAGCAGCCAAGCTTTCTCAGGGCTCTACGAGCAGTACTTC.

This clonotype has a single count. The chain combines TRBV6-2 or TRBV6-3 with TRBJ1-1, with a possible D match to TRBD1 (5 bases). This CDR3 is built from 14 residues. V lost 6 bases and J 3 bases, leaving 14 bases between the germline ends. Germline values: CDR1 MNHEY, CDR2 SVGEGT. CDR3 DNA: TGTGCCAGCAGACCCACAGGATTGCACACTGAAGCTTTCTTT. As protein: CASRPTGLHTEAFF.

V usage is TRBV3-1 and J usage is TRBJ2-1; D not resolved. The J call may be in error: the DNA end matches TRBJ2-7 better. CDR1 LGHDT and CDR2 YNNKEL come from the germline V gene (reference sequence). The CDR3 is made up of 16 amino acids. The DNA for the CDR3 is TGTGCCAGCAGCCAGGTCCCTTTTGGTTCCTACAATGAGCAGTACTTC. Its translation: CASSQVPFGSYNEQYF.

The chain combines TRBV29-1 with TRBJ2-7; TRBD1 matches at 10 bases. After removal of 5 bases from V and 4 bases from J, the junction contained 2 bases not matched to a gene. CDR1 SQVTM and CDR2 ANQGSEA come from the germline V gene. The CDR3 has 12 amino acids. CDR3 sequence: CSVLDRGYEQYF. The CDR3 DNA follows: TGCAGCGTTTTGGACAGGGGGTACGAGCAGTACTTC.

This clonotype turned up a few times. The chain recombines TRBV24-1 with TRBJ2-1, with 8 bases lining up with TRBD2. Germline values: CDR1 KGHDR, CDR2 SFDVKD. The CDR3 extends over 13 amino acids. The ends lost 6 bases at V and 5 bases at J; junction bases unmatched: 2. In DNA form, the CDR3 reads TGTGCCACCAGTCGGGGGGGCCACAATGAGCAGTTCTTC. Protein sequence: CATSRGGHNEQFF.

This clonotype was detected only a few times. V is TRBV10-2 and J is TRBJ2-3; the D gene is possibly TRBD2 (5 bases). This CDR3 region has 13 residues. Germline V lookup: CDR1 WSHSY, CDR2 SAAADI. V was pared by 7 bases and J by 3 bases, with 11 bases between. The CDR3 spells CASTLTRTDTQYF. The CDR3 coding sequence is TGCGCCAGCACCCTCACTAGGACAGATACGCAGTATTTT.

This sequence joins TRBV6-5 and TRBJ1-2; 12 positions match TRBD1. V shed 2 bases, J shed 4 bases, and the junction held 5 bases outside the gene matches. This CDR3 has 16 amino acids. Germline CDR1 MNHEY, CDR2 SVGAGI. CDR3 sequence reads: CASSYAGTGGGYGYTF. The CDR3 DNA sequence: TGTGCCAGCAGTTACGCGGGGACAGGGGGCGGCTATGGCTACACCTTC.